This passage covers 8 T cell receptor beta chains from one sample sequenced in a study of graft-versus-host responses after intestinal transplantation. Profiling relied on immunoSEQ multiplex PCR, and the TCRdb table lists in-frame clones only, not all of them. This table holds roughly 110,000 clones, 85% to 95% found once. The antigens of these receptors remain unknown. The sample was unstimulated CD8+ T cells sorted from spleen or lymph node cells, taken before transplant. These receptors were taken from a human donor who was the organ donor for an intestinal transplant.

The chain joins TRBV4-1 to TRBJ2-5; 8 bases agree with TRBD1. CDR3 length equals 13 residues. V lost 4 bases and J lost 2; bases outside the gene matches: 0. The germline gives CDR1 MGHRA, CDR2 YSYEKL. CDR3 sequence: CASSRTGQETQYF. The CDR3 DNA follows: TGCGCCAGCAGCCGGACAGGGCAAGAGACCCAGTACTTC.

The genes are TRBV4-2 and TRBJ1-1, with TRBD1 matching over 7 bases. The CDR3 contains 15 residues. V lost 3 bases and J lost 3; bases outside the gene matches: 7. Germline values: CDR1 LGHNA, CDR2 YNFKEQ. Here the CDR3 reads CASSQIQGLDTEAFF. The CDR3 DNA reads as TGTGCCAGCAGCCAGATACAGGGGCTCGACACTGAAGCTTTCTTT.

J is TRBJ2-1 and V is TRBV4-1; D might be TRBD2 (7 bases). Germline CDR1 is MGHRA and CDR2 is YSYEKL. The CDR3 runs to 15 residues. Trimming shortened V by 1 base and J by 7 bases, and 14 bases separated the two germline ends. The DNA of the CDR3 is TGCGCCAGCAGCCAAGTTGCGGGGGCTTGGAATGAGCAGTTCTTC. It encodes CASSQVAGAWNEQFF.

The chain links TRBV19 to TRBJ1-1; no clear D. Germline values: CDR1 LNHDA, CDR2 SQIVND (reference sequence). Trimming took off 5 bases at V and 6 bases at J, with 13 bases between the two ends. This CDR3 comprises 13 residues. The CDR3 sequence: CASSWTLRAEAFF. CDR3 bases: TGTGCCAGTAGTTGGACTCTGAGGGCTGAAGCTTTCTTT.

This rearrangement joins TRBV11-1 to TRBJ2-1, with TRBD2 identical over 11 bases. This CDR3 has 16 amino acids. Germline CDR1 and CDR2: SGHAT and FQDESV (reference sequence). Trimming removed 6 bases from V and 0 bases from J; junction bases left unmatched: 4. CDR3: CASRGLAEPSYNEQFF. CDR3 in DNA: TGTGCCAGCAGGGGACTAGCGGAGCCCTCCTACAATGAGCAGTTCTTC.

This clone has just one count. The chain has TRBV19 and TRBJ2-1; 11 bases agree with TRBD2. Germline CDR1 reads LNHDA; CDR2 reads SQIVND (reference sequence). V dropped 0 bases and J dropped 12; count of bases not matched to a gene: 7. The length of the CDR3 is 15 residues. The CDR3 DNA sequence: TGTGCCAGTAGTATAGATTATAGTGGGACTAGCGGGCAGTTCTTC. Encoded protein: CASSIDYSGTSGQFF.

The chain uses TRBV13 and TRBJ2-7, with 13 bases aligning to TRBD2. The CDR3 runs to 16 residues. With V trimmed by 4 bases and J by 4 bases, 7 bases remained unmatched. The germline gives CDR1 PRHDT, CDR2 FYEKMQ (reference sequence). CDR3 nucleotides: TGTGCCAGCAGCTCGGGACTAGCGGGAACTTCTTACGAGCAGTACTTC. Translation: CASSSGLAGTSYEQYF.

This sequence joins TRBV5-4 and TRBJ2-7; TRBD1 matches at 8 bases. The germline V gene has CDR1 SGHNT and CDR2 YYREEE (reference sequence). CDR3 length: 14 amino acids. J was trimmed by 1 base and V by 4 bases; bases with no gene match: 4. Here the CDR3 reads CASSAGTGSYEQYF. In nucleotides, the CDR3 is TGTGCCAGCAGCGCCGGGACAGGATCCTACGAGCAGTACTTC.